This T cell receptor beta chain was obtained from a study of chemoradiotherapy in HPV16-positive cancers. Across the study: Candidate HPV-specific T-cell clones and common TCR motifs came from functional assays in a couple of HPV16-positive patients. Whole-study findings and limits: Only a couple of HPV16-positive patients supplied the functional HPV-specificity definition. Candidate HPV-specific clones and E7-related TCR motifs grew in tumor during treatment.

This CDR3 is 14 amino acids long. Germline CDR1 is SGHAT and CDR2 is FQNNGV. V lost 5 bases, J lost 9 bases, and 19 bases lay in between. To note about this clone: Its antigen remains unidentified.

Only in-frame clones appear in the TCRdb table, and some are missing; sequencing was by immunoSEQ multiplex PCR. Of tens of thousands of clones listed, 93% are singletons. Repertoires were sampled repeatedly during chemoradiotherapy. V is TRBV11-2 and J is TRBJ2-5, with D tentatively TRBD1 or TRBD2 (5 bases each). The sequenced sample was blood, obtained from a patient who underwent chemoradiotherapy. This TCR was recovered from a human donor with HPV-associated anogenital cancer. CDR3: CASSDPGPEVAQYF. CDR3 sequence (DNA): TGTGCCAGCAGCGACCCGGGACCAGAGGTGGCCCAGTACTTC. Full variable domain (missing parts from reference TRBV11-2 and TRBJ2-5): EAGVAQSPRYKIIEKRQSVAFWCNPISGHATLYWYQQILGQGPKLLIQFQNNGVVDDSQLPKDRFSAERLKGVDSTLKIQPAKLEDSAVYLCASSDPGPEVAQYFGPGTRLLVL.